The 12 T cell receptor beta chains in this list originate from one sample, sequenced in a study of post-analysis software for immune sequencing data. General observations from the study: Five TRBV segments, including TRBV5-6, TRBV5-1 and TRBV20-1, were more frequent in patients than controls.

Prepared TCR beta cDNA libraries contained unique molecular identifiers. One entry per CDR3 protein, called by TCRdb with MiXCR from the PCR reads. The repertoire holds roughly 200,000 distinct CDR3 sequences, with approximately 30% as singletons. Antigens of these TCRs are unknown. Sequenced sample: blood. These receptors originate from a girl younger than 18 with multiple sclerosis.

A word on this clonotype: A much larger clone sits a single nucleotide away, making a read error possible. The V call is TRBV12-3 or TRBV12-4, the J call TRBJ2-7; D uncertain. CDR3 size: 12 residues. CDR3 in DNA: TGTGTCAGCAGTTCCCGGTTCTACGAGCAGTACTTC. Translating gives CVSSSRFYEQYF.

This clonotype was seen more than once but under ten times. The J gene is TRBJ2-3, the V gene TRBV20-1; no reliable D call. With 5 bases removed from V and 0 bases from J, the gap between germline ends came to 12 bases. The germline V gene has CDR1 DFQATT and CDR2 SNEGSKA (reference sequence). The CDR3 contains 14 residues. CDR3 sequence (DNA): TGCAGTGCTTTAGCCACGAACAGCACAGATACGCAGTATTTT. Its protein is CSALATNSTDTQYF.

As to this clonotype: One end of the junction varies from germline; a read error may be responsible. The chain carries TRBV27 and TRBJ2-5, with D possibly TRBD2 on 5 matching bases. Germline lookup yields CDR1 MNHEY and CDR2 SMNVEV (reference sequence). This CDR3 comprises 13 residues. CDR3: CASSAQDSYKQYF. The CDR3 DNA is TGCGCCAGTAGCGCGCAGGATTCCTACAAGCAGTACTTC.

This clonotype came up many times. The rearrangement uses TRBV20-1 and TRBJ2-1; D perhaps matches TRBD1 (6 bases). This CDR3 comprises 13 residues. V lost 5 bases to trimming and J lost 3 bases, with 11 bases between them. Per the germline V gene, CDR1 is DFQATT and CDR2 is SNEGSKA (reference sequence). DNA of the CDR3: TGCAGTGCTGGCTGGGACAACTACAATGAGCAGTTCTTC. It codes for CSAGWDNYNEQFF.

This clonotype turned up a few times. V gene TRBV9 combines with J gene TRBJ1-1; D ambiguous. The germline V gene encodes CDR1 SGDLS and CDR2 YYNGEE. The CDR3 totals 13 residues. V lost 0 bases, J lost 6 bases, and 9 bases lay in between. The CDR3: CASSVGGRSEAFF. CDR3 in DNA: TGTGCCAGCAGCGTAGGGGGAAGGTCTGAAGCTTTCTTT.

Note on this clonotype: A read error is possible here, since a much larger clone lies one base away. The chain's CDR3 is CASTLLAPKNIQYF. The DNA for the CDR3 is TGTGCCAGCACCCTACTAGCGCCCAAAAACATTCAGTACTTC. The chain links TRBV3-1 to TRBJ2-4; 7 bases are shared with TRBD2. Germline V gives CDR1 LGHDT, CDR2 YNNKEL (reference sequence). The V segment lost 7 bases and the J segment 2 bases; nucleotides outside the gene matches: 5. The CDR3 totals 14 residues. The whole variable domain, remainder taken from reference TRBV3-1 and TRBJ2-4, is DTAVSQTPKYLVTQMGNDKSIKCEQNLGHDTMYWYKQDSKKFLKIMFSYNNKELIINETVPNRFSPKSPDKAHLNLHINSLELGDSAVYFCASTLLAPKNIQYFGAGTRLSVL.

This clonotype was seen repeatedly, ten times or more. V and J are TRBV6-1 and TRBJ2-7; D perhaps matches TRBD1 (5 bases). V dropped 8 bases and J dropped 2 bases, with 10 bases sitting between them. The CDR3 contains 12 residues. CDR1 and CDR2 (germline): MNHNS, SASEGT. The CDR3 nucleotides read TGTGCCAGCGGACAAAAGACCTACGAGCAGTACTTC. Translating gives CASGQKTYEQYF.

This clonotype was found a few times. The J gene is TRBJ2-1, the V gene TRBV18; TRBD1 aligns across 9 bases. The germline V gene has CDR1 KGHSH and CDR2 LQKENI. V trimming: 3 bases; J trimming: 3 bases; junction bases outside the gene matches: 3. The CDR3 runs to 15 residues. The CDR3 loop reads CASSPGTGIYNEQFF. The CDR3 region has the DNA TGTGCCAGCTCACCCGGGACAGGGATCTACAATGAGCAGTTCTTC. Filled out from reference TRBV18 and TRBJ2-1, the complete variable domain reads NAGVMQNPRHLVRRRGQEARLRCSPMKGHSHVYWYRQLPEEGLKFMVYLQKENIIDESGMPKERFSAEFPKEGPSILRIQQVVRGDSAAYFCASSPGTGIYNEQFFGPGTRLTVL.

About this clonotype itself: With a much larger clone just one base away, this may be a read error. No conserved phenylalanine or tryptophan ends this CDR3, so it is likely a read error. J is TRBJ2-5 and V is TRBV29-1; D may be TRBD2 (5 bases). The J call may not be correct, given that the DNA end is closer to TRBJ2-7. The CDR3 runs to 14 residues. Germline assignment: CDR1 SQVTM and CDR2 ANQGSEA. CDR3 loop: CSVEVRGTSYEQYI. The CDR3 coding sequence is TGCAGCGTTGAAGTCCGGGGAACATCCTACGAGCAGTACATC.

To note about this clonotype: The junction departs from germline at one end; a sequencing error may be responsible. The chain recombines TRBV5-1 with TRBJ2-1; D assignment may be TRBD1 or TRBD2 (6 bases each). The CDR3 is 16 residues long. Germline V CDR1 and CDR2: SGHRS, YFSETQ. This chain's CDR3 is CASGLAGGGLYNEQFF. CDR3 DNA sequence: TGCGCCAGCGGCTTGGCCGGAGGGGGGCTCTACAATGAGCAGTTCTTC.

On this clonotype itself: This may be a read error: a much more frequent sequence differs by one nucleotide. The rearrangement uses TRBV5-6 and TRBJ2-1; TRBD2 matches 8 bases. This CDR3 contains 16 residues. Germline loops: CDR1 SGHDT, CDR2 YYEEEE. The CDR3 DNA sequence: TGTGCCGGCAGCTCGGGAGGGCCGAGCTCCTACAATGAGCAGTTCTTC. This encodes CAGSSGGPSSYNEQFF.

V gene TRBV2 combines with J gene TRBJ1-3; weak D call: TRBD1 (6 bases). CDR1 and CDR2 from the germline V gene are SNHLY and FYNNEI. Trimming stripped 8 bases from V and 0 bases from J, with 14 bases between. The CDR3 is 15 amino acids. The CDR3 loop reads CASQDRSHSGNTIYF. The CDR3 nucleotides are TGTGCCAGCCAAGACAGGTCCCACTCTGGAAACACCATATATTTT. The full variable domain, in which reference TRBV2 and TRBJ1-3 provide the parts outside the CDR3, is EPEVTQTPSHQVTQMGQEVILRCVPISNHLYFYWYRQILGQKVEFLVSFYNNEISEKSEIFDDQFSVERPDGSNFTLKIRSTKLEDSAMYFCASQDRSHSGNTIYFGEGSWLTVV.